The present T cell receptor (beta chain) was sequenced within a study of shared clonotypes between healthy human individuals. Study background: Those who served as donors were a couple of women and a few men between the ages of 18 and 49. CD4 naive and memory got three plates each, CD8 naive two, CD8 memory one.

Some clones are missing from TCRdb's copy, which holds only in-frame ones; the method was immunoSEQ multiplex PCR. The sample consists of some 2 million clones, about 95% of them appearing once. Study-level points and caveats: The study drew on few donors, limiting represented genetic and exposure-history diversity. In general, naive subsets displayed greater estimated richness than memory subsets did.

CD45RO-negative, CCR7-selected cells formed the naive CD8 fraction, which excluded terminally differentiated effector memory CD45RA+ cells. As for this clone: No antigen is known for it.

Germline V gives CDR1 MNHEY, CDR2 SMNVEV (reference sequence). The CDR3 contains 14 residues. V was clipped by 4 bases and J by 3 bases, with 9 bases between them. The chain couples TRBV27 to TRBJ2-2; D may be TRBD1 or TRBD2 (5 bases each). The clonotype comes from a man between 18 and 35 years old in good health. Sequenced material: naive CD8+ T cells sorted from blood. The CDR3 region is CASSWLGDTGELFF. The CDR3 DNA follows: TGTGCCAGCAGTTGGCTGGGGGACACCGGGGAGCTGTTTTTT.